The 4 T cell receptor beta chains presented below share a single source sample, sequenced in a study of shared clonotypes between healthy human individuals. The repertoire was sequenced with immunoSEQ multiplex PCR; TCRdb's copy has only in-frame clones and lacks some. The sample lists around 2.1 million clones, 90% to 95% occurring once. CD45RO-negative, CCR7-selected cells formed the naive CD8 fraction, which excluded terminally differentiated effector memory CD45RA+ cells. Material for sequencing was naive CD8+ T cells from PBMCs. Receptors were obtained from a man between 18 and 35 years old in good health. Some clones in this sample may be carry-over from other donors' samples.

The gene calls are TRBV7-6 and TRBJ2-1; 7 positions match TRBD2. The germline V gene has CDR1 SGHVS and CDR2 FNYEAQ. The CDR3 loop spans 16 amino acids. Trimming cost V 1 base and J 7 bases; bases outside gene matches: 10. The chain's CDR3 is CASSLGPAGAPNEQFF. The CDR3 DNA sequence: TGTGCCAGCAGCTTAGGGCCCGCGGGAGCGCCGAATGAGCAGTTCTTC. Based on the CDR3 plus reference TRBV7-6 and TRBJ2-1, the full variable domain is GAGVSQSPRYKVTKRGQDVALRCDPISGHVSLYWYRQALGQGPEFLTYFNYEAQQDKSGLPNDRFSAERPEGSISTLTIQRTEQRDSAMYRCASSLGPAGAPNEQFFGPGTRLTVL.

The chain is built from TRBV9 and TRBJ2-7, with 7 bases aligning to TRBD2. Germline V gene lookup returns CDR1 SGDLS and CDR2 YYNGEE. V lost 4 bases and J lost 0; bases outside the gene matches: 13. The CDR3 contains 17 residues. The CDR3 sequence: CASSPRSLAPNSYEQYF. CDR3 sequence (DNA): TGTGCCAGCAGCCCGCGATCACTAGCGCCCAACTCCTACGAGCAGTACTTC.

J is TRBJ2-7 and V is TRBV27, with TRBD2 identical over 10 bases. V shed 7 bases, J shed 2 bases, and the junction held 5 bases outside the gene matches. This CDR3 comprises 14 residues. Germline V gene sequence: CDR1 MNHEY, CDR2 SMNVEV (reference sequence). The CDR3 coding sequence is TGTGCCAGCAATTCAGCGGGAGGGGCCTACGAGCAGTACTTC. Translated: CASNSAGGAYEQYF.

The chain combines TRBV4-2 with TRBJ2-7, with D possibly being TRBD2 (6 bases). Germline-derived CDR1 and CDR2 are LGHNA and YNFKEQ. This CDR3 spans 16 amino acids. The V end was cut by 4 bases, the J end by 5 bases, with 21 bases between. This CDR3 reads CASSRPEGQHQDEQYF. In nucleotides, the CDR3 is TGTGCCAGCAGCCGTCCGGAGGGTCAGCATCAGGACGAGCAGTACTTC.